This TCR beta chain stems from a study of T cell responses to AZD1222 COVID-19 vaccine (dated by TCRdb to 2020 to 2022). Regarding the complete study: AZD1222 recipients whose second dose came at about 4 weeks and those whose second dose came at about 12 weeks were combined into one group, since spike-specific TCR depth and breadth did not differ between the two schedules. TCR sequencing was performed for roughly 240 trial participants, of whom about 200 were given two doses of AZD1222 and around 26 were given two doses of MenACWY control vaccine. Trial participants were enrolled by age into 18-55, 56-69 and 70-plus year subgroups, with roughly 160, 29 and 62 TCR-sequenced participants respectively.

The label giving this sample's time point can be read as: baseline before first vaccination. Samples from vaccinated people were obtained from the UK trials COV001 and COV002, which included a single-blind randomized controlled phase 2/3 trial of AZD1222 (ChAdOx1 nCoV-19) in healthy adults. For TCRbeta chain sequencing, PBMC samples from trial participants were taken at day 0 and at day 28 after the second dose. The CDR3 regions of human TCRbeta chains were subjected to immunosequencing. Processing in the source paper ran as follows. TCRs in the repertoires were matched against a reference library of SARS-CoV-2-specific TCRs that had been generated with the MIRA antigen-specificity platform. Breadth meant the fraction of unique TCRs that were SARS-CoV-2-associated, whereas depth meant the fraction of total T cells that were SARS-CoV-2-associated. Using the MIRA data, every spike-specific TCR was mapped to the spike region that the TCR reacted to and assigned to either a CD4 or a CD8 class. Log10-transformed breadth and depth values were compared by one-way ANOVA with Sidak's multiple comparisons tests. In its TCRdb copy, this immuneACCESS table keeps in-frame sequences only and misses some clones. Where compared with another copy, unresolved V genes explain less than half of these, and the others have no known cause. D and trimming were read from the DNA, whereas the V and J calls and clone size are those reported in that table. In this sample the table shows 100,000 to 150,000 clones, under 90% of which occur a single time. In total, the top ten clones hold 5% to 6.5% of the sample.

The CDR3 spans 12 residues, from the cysteine through the phenylalanine. Only CDR3 DNA remains: 36 bases, in frame from the first base. The germline V gene encodes CDR1 MNHNS and CDR2 SASEGT. Trimming removed 7 bases from V and 8 bases from J, leaving 14 bases between the germline ends. Notes on this clone: There is no known antigen for this receptor. Nothing much larger sits one base from this clone, and base qualities are not available.

Study-level results and caveats: Most participants were white British and females outnumbered males, and the authors suggested that clonal diversity may have been underestimated. In the small 56-69-year group, the increase in depth fell short of significance, most likely because of low power. Conclusions about previously exposed vaccinees are limited because only five to seven AZD1222 recipients were SARS-CoV-2 seropositive at baseline. Nearly half of unique spike-specific TCRs reportedly recognized epitopes outside regions mutated in the B.1.351 and B.1.1.7 variants. Because no day 14 peak-response samples were available, the repertoires could be characterized only after the peak T cell response. Vaccine-associated CD4 TCRs spanned the whole spike protein, with dominant responses in regions 160-218 and 743-854. A significant rise in spike-specific TCR breadth and depth was observed after two AZD1222 doses relative to day 0 and relative to MenACWY recipients.

The receptor chain draws on TRBV6-1 and TRBJ1-1, with TRBD1 perhaps the D gene, on 5 matching bases. The clonotype originates from an adult in good health. The sequencing used peripheral blood, collected on day 0 of AZD1222 vaccination. The CDR3 reads as follows: CASTSTVLEAFF. The base sequence is TGTGCCAGCACCTCGACAGTACTGGAAGCTTTCTTT.